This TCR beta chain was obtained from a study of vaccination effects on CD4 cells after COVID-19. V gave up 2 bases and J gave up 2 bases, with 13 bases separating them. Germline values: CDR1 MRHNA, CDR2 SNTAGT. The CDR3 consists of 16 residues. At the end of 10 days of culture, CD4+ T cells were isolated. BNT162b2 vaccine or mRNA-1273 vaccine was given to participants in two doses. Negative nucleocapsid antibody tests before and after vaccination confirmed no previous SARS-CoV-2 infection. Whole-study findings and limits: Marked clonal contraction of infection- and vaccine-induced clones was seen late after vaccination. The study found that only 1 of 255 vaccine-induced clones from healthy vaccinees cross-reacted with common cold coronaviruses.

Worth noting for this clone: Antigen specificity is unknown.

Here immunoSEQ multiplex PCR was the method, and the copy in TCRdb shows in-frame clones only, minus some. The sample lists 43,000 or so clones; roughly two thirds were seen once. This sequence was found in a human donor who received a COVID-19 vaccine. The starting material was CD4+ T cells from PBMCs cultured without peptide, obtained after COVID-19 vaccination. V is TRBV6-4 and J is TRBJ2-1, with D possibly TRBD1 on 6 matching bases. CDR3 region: CASSDRAGAAYNEQFF. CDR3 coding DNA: TGTGCCAGCAGTGACAGGGCAGGGGCAGCCTACAATGAGCAGTTCTTC.